Listed here are 19 T cell receptor beta chains from one sample, sequenced in a study of T cells after yellow fever vaccination. TCRdb recomputed calls from the 5' RACE reads with MiXCR, one row per CDR3 protein. Of some 300,000 distinct CDR3 sequences listed, around 8.6% are singletons. Material: CD4+ T cells sorted from PBMCs, obtained 5 days after the yellow fever booster vaccination. The receptors originated from a man aged 18-30 years who received the YFV17D yellow fever vaccine.

The chain has TRBV12-3 or TRBV12-4 and TRBJ2-5; D gene unclear. The length of the CDR3 is 12 residues. Trimming cost V 1 base and J 7 bases, with 7 bases left between them. The chain's CDR3 is CASSLVMGTQYF. The CDR3 DNA sequence: TGTGCCAGCAGTTTAGTTATGGGGACCCAGTACTTC.

A few counts support this clonotype. The rearrangement joins TRBV4-2 to TRBJ1-5; D not resolved. Germline V gives CDR1 LGHNA, CDR2 YNFKEQ. The CDR3 spans 15 residues. Trimming took off 0 bases at V and 6 bases at J, with 12 bases between the two ends. The CDR3 bases are TGTGCCAGCAGCCAAGATATCGGGCGGGGTCAGCCCCAGCATTTT. Translated, it gives CASSQDIGRGQPQHF.

This clonotype was found a few times. This rearrangement joins TRBV27 to TRBJ2-1, with TRBD2 as a possible D gene (6 bases). Germline values: CDR1 MNHEY, CDR2 SMNVEV (reference sequence). The CDR3 runs to 15 residues. The V and J ends lost 5 bases and 5 bases respectively, with 16 bases between them. CDR3 nucleotides: TGTGCCAGCAGTCAATTACTAGCTAGACACAATGAGCAGTTCTTC. This sequence encodes CASSQLLARHNEQFF.

This clonotype was seen more than once but under ten times. The rearrangement links TRBV5-5 to TRBJ1-2; possible D gene TRBD1, 6 bases. V was clipped by 0 bases and J by 6 bases, with 9 bases between them. CDR1 is SGHKS and CDR2 is YYEKEE in the germline V gene (reference sequence). The CDR3 length is 13 residues. The CDR3 reads CASSLVGGNGYTF. CDR3 sequence (DNA): TGTGCCAGCAGCTTGGTCGGGGGCAATGGCTACACCTTC.

This sequence joins TRBV29-1 and TRBJ2-5; D uncertain. V was clipped by 0 bases and J by 5 bases, with 4 bases between them. This CDR3 contains 11 residues. Germline CDR1 is SQVTM and CDR2 is ANQGSEA. CDR3 nucleotide sequence: TGCAGCGTTGAAGACGAGGAGACCCAGTACTTC. It codes for CSVEDEETQYF.

This clonotype was counted only a few times. This sequence joins TRBV12-5 and TRBJ1-1; 8 bases agree with TRBD1. Germline-derived CDR1 and CDR2 are LGHNT and FRNRAP. V gave up 4 bases and J gave up 6 bases; unmatched junction bases: 1. This CDR3 spans 12 amino acids. This CDR3 is CASGWTGPEAFF. For the CDR3, the DNA is TGTGCTAGTGGTTGGACAGGGCCTGAAGCTTTCTTT.

The rearrangement uses TRBV23-1 and TRBJ2-4, with D uncertain. TRBV23-1 is reported as an ORF; its role is uncertain. Trimming pared 4 bases from V and 3 bases from J, leaving 10 bases between. The CDR3 consists of 14 residues. This CDR3 reads CASSPPLNKNIQYF. CDR3 DNA: TGCGCCAGCAGTCCCCCTTTGAACAAAAACATTCAGTACTTC.

The chain joins TRBV7-3 to TRBJ2-2; no clear D. Looked up from germline, CDR1 is SGHTA and CDR2 is FQGTGA. CDR3 length equals 12 residues. V was trimmed by 5 bases and J by 5 bases, leaving 6 bases between them. The CDR3 DNA reads TGTGCCAGCAGCCAACGGACCGGGGAGCTGTTTTTT. This sequence encodes CASSQRTGELFF.

In its sample, this clonotype was seen many times. V gene TRBV7-2 combines with J gene TRBJ2-1; 12 bases are shared with TRBD2. CDR3 length equals 15 residues. V lost 7 bases and J lost 4; bases outside the gene matches: 5. Germline CDR1 reads SGHTA; CDR2 reads FQGNSA. The CDR3 is CASTPGTSGYNEQFF. The CDR3 DNA is TGTGCCAGCACCCCTGGGACTAGCGGGTACAATGAGCAGTTCTTC.

Ten or more counts support this clonotype. The rearrangement uses TRBV7-2 and TRBJ2-3; weak D call: TRBD2 (6 bases). Trimming shortened V by 0 bases and J by 4 bases, and 11 bases separated the two germline ends. Germline V gives CDR1 SGHTA, CDR2 FQGNSA. The CDR3 runs 15 residues. This CDR3 reads CASSLASAGPDTQYF. The CDR3 region has the DNA TGTGCCAGCAGCTTAGCGAGTGCGGGACCAGATACGCAGTATTTT. The variable domain in full, completed from reference TRBV7-2 and TRBJ2-3, reads GAGVSQSPSNKVTEKGKDVELRCDPISGHTALYWYRQSLGQGLEFLIYFQGNSAPDKSGLPSDRFSAERTGGSVSTLTIQRTQQEDSAVYLCASSLASAGPDTQYFGPGTRLTVL.

This clonotype was counted a few times. The chain combines TRBV18 with TRBJ2-5; a weak D match, TRBD1 (5 bases). Germline CDR1 is KGHSH and CDR2 is LQKENI. V was cut by 6 bases and J by 2 bases, with 13 bases left in between. This CDR3 has 14 residues. This CDR3 is CASSHGRQQETQYF. The CDR3 coding sequence is TGTGCCAGCTCTCACGGAAGACAGCAAGAGACCCAGTACTTC. The whole variable domain, remainder taken from reference TRBV18 and TRBJ2-5, is NAGVMQNPRHLVRRRGQEARLRCSPMKGHSHVYWYRQLPEEGLKFMVYLQKENIIDESGMPKERFSAEFPKEGPSILRIQQVVRGDSAAYFCASSHGRQQETQYFGPGTRLLVL.

The CDR3 DNA follows: TGTGCCAGCACAGGGGGCTGGACTGAAGCTTTCTTT. Translated: CASTGGWTEAFF. The chain couples TRBV25-1 to TRBJ1-1, with 8 bases that match TRBD1. The CDR3 is 12 amino acids. The germline V gene has CDR1 MGHDK and CDR2 SYGVNS. The V gene end was trimmed by 7 bases and the J gene end by 5 bases; junction bases not matched to a gene: 3. Complete variable domain (other parts from reference TRBV25-1 and TRBJ1-1): EADIYQTPRYLVIGTGKKITLECSQTMGHDKMYWYQQDPGMELHLIHYSYGVNSTEKGDLSSESTVSRIRTEHFPLTLESARPSHTSQYLCASTGGWTEAFFGQGTRLTVV.

This chain joins TRBV20-1 and TRBJ2-7; the D gene is possibly TRBD1 (5 bases). Germline CDR1 reads DFQATT; CDR2 reads SNEGSKA (reference sequence). This CDR3 region has 15 residues. V was trimmed by 3 bases and J by 3 bases, leaving 18 bases between them. In nucleotides, the CDR3 is TGCAGTGCTAGTAGACAGCGAAAATTCATCTACGAGCAGTACTTC. This codes for CSASRQRKFIYEQYF.

This chain connects TRBV10-3 to TRBJ2-2; a weak D match, TRBD2 (7 bases). With 8 bases removed from V and 4 bases from J, the gap between germline ends came to 17 bases. The CDR3 length is 15 residues. CDR1 and CDR2 from the germline V gene are ENHRY and SYGVKD. The CDR3 DNA reads TGTGCCATCGGTCTCGGGGGGCCGGGCACCGGGGAGCTGTTTTTT. Amino acid sequence: CAIGLGGPGTGELFF.

CDR3 amino acids: CASRKGPRDRGHEQFF. The CDR3 bases are TGTGCCAGCAGGAAGGGTCCCCGGGACAGGGGGCATGAGCAGTTCTTC. The V and J genes are TRBV6-2 or TRBV6-3 and TRBJ2-1; 12 bases line up with TRBD1. Germline CDR1 MNHEY, CDR2 SVGEGT. Losses at the gene ends were 6 bases for V and 8 bases for J; bases not matched to a gene: 11. The CDR3 runs to 16 residues.

This clonotype occurred a few times. The chain joins TRBV20-1 to TRBJ2-7, with 12 bases aligning to TRBD2. J gave up 6 bases and V 6 bases, and 12 bases lay outside the gene matches. This CDR3 region has 15 residues. Germline V gene sequence: CDR1 DFQATT, CDR2 SNEGSKA (reference sequence). The CDR3 bases are TGCAGTGCCGCTCCTAGCGGGGGGGCGTTGTCCGAGCAGTACTTC. It translates to CSAAPSGGALSEQYF.

The V and J genes are TRBV4-1 and TRBJ2-2; the D is unclear. Germline V gene data show CDR1 as MGHRA and CDR2 as YSYEKL. With 5 bases removed from V and 0 bases from J, the gap between germline ends came to 10 bases. This CDR3 spans 15 amino acids. CDR3 region: CASSMRFANTGELFF. The CDR3 nucleotides read TGCGCCAGCAGCATGCGCTTCGCGAACACCGGGGAGCTGTTTTTT.

This chain joins TRBV25-1 and TRBJ2-7; 7 bases are a match to TRBD1. Unmatched junction bases numbered 10, after V lost 4 bases and J lost 13 bases. The length of the CDR3 is 12 residues. Germline V gene sequence: CDR1 MGHDK, CDR2 SYGVNS. The CDR3 bases are TGTGCCAGCAGTGCCCCGGGACAGCGATACTACTTC. It translates to CASSAPGQRYYF.

V is TRBV5-1 and J is TRBJ2-7; D might be TRBD2 (6 bases). Trimming shortened V by 5 bases and J by 4 bases, and 16 bases separated the two germline ends. Germline V CDR1 and CDR2: SGHRS, YFSETQ. The CDR3 extends over 14 amino acids. CDR3 nucleotide sequence: TGCGCCAGCAGGGATCTCGGGGGAAGGTACGAGCAGTACTTC. This encodes CASRDLGGRYEQYF.